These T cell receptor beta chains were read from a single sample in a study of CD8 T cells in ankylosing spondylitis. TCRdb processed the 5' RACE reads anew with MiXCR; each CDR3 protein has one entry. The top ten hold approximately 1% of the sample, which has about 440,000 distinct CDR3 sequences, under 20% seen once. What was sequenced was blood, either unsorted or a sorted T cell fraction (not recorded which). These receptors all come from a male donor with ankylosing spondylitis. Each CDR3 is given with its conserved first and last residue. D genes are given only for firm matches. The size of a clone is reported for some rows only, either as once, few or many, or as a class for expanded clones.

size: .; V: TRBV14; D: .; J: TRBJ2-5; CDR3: CASSQMTGPEGETQYF; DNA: TGTGCCAGCAGCCAGATGACAGGTCCCGAGGGGGAGACCCAGTACTTC
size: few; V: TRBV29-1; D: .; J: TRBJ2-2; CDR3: CSVEVVAPDGELFF; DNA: TGCAGCGTTGAAGTGGTCGCCCCGGACGGGGAGCTGTTTTTT
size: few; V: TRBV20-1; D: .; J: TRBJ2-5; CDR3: CSANRRVGGETQYF; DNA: TGCAGTGCTAATCGACGGGTCGGCGGAGAGACCCAGTACTTC
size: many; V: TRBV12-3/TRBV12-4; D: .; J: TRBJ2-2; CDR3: CASLGRSNTGELFF; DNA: TGTGCCAGCTTGGGCCGATCGAACACCGGGGAGCTGTTTTTT
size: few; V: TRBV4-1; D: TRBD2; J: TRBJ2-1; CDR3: CASSQASGEGRDREQFF; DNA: TGCGCCAGCAGCCAAGCTAGCGGGGAGGGCCGCGACAGGGAGCAGTTCTTC
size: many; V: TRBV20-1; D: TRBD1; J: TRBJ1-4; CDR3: CSARAGTGINEKLFF; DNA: TGCAGTGCTAGGGCCGGGACAGGCATTAATGAAAAACTGTTTTTT
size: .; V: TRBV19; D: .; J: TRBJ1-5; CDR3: CASKEAGAYNQPQHF; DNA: TGTGCCAGTAAAGAGGCAGGGGCCTACAATCAGCCCCAGCATTTT
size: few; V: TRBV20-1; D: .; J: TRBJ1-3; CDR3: CSASPTVSGNTIYF; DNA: TGCAGTGCATCACCCACGGTCTCTGGAAACACCATATATTTT
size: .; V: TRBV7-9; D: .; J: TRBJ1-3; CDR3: CASSTRNRVSGNTIYF; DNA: TGTGCCAGCAGCACCCGAAACAGGGTCTCTGGAAACACCATATATTTT
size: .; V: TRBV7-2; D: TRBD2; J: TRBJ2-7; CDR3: CASSLEAGGPHEQYF; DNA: TGTGCCAGCAGCTTAGAGGCGGGAGGGCCGCACGAGCAGTACTTC
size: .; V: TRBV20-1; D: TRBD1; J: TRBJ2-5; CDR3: CSAATGGKETQYF; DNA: TGCAGTGCGGCGACAGGGGGTAAAGAGACCCAGTACTTC
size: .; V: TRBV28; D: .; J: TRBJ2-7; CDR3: CASSFRHSTYEQYF; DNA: TGTGCCAGCAGTTTTAGACACTCCACCTACGAGCAGTACTTC
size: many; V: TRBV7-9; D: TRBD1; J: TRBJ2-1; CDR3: CASSARDRRNNEQFF; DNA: TGTGCCAGCAGCGCCCGGGACAGGAGGAACAATGAGCAGTTCTTC
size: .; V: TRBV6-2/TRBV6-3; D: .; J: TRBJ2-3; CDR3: CASRGAASTDTQYF; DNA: TGTGCCAGCAGGGGAGCGGCTAGCACAGATACGCAGTATTTT
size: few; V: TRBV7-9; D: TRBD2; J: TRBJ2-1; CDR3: CASSLRTSGAGMEQFF; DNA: TGTGCCAGCAGCCTACGGACTAGCGGGGCCGGAATGGAGCAGTTCTTC
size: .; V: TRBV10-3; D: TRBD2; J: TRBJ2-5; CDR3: CAISGRSSSGYQETQYF; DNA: TGTGCCATCAGTGGCCGGTCGTCTAGCGGTTACCAAGAGACCCAGTACTTC
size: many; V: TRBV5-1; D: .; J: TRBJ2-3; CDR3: CASSLAGLLTDTQYF; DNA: TGCGCCAGCAGCTTGGCCGGGCTCCTCACAGATACGCAGTATTTT
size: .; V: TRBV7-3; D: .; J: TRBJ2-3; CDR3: CASSFRGGSLGTDTQYF; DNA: TGTGCCAGCAGCTTCCGCGGCGGTTCTCTAGGCACAGATACGCAGTATTTT
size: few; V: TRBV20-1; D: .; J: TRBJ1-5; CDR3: CSARPSRGQPQHF; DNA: TGCAGTGCTAGACCATCAAGGGGACAGCCCCAGCATTTT
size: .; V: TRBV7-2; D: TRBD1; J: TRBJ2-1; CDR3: CASSLGGQGEFF; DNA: TGTGCCAGCAGCTTAGGCGGACAGGGAGAGTTCTTC
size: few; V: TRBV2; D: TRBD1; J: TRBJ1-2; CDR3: CASSSRQGVSGYTF; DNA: TGTGCCAGCTCCTCCCGACAGGGAGTCTCTGGCTACACCTTC
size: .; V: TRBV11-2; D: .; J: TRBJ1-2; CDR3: CASSPSTGSLYGYTF; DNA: TGTGCCAGCAGCCCCTCTACAGGCTCCCTCTATGGCTACACCTTC
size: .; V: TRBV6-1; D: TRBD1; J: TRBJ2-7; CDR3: CASSRIRTGEVYEQYF; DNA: TGTGCCAGCAGTCGGATTCGGACAGGGGAGGTCTACGAGCAGTACTTC
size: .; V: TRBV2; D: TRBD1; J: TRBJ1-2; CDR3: CASSNGKDRASGYTF; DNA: TGTGCCAGCAGTAACGGGAAGGACAGGGCTAGTGGCTACACCTTC
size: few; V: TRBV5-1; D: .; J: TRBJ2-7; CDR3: CASSLAIGIYEQYF; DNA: TGCGCCAGCAGCTTGGCTATAGGAATCTACGAGCAGTACTTC
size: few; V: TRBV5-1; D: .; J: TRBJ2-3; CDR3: CASSLEGNTDTQYF; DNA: TGCGCCAGCAGCTTGGAAGGGAACACAGATACGCAGTATTTT
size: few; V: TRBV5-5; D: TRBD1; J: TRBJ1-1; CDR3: CASSLRTGLGTEAFF; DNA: TGTGCCAGCAGCCTCCGGACAGGGTTGGGGACTGAAGCTTTCTTT
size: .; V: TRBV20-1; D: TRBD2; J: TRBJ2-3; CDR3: CSAPPGGADTQYF; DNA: TGCAGTGCACCCCCCGGGGGGGCAGATACGCAGTATTTT
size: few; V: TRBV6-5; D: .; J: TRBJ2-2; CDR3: CASSYPIGSGKNTGELFF; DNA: TGTGCCAGCAGTTACCCGATAGGGTCGGGGAAGAACACCGGGGAGCTGTTTTTT
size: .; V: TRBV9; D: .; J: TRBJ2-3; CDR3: CASSLEEARLDTQYF; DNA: TGTGCCAGCAGCCTAGAAGAAGCGAGGTTAGATACGCAGTATTTT
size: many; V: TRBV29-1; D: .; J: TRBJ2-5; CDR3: CSVEYISGKTQYF; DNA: TGCAGCGTTGAATATATTAGCGGAAAGACCCAGTACTTC
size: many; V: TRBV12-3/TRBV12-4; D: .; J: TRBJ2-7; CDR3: CASSLKQARTYEQYF; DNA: TGTGCCAGCAGTTTAAAACAGGCCCGAACCTACGAGCAGTACTTC
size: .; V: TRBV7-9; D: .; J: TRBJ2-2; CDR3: CASSFLQDTGELFF; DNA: TGTGCCAGCAGCTTTTTACAGGACACCGGGGAGCTGTTTTTT
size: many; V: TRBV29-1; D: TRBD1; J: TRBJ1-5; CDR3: CSVRQGGQPQHF; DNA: TGCAGCGTCCGACAGGGCGGCCAGCCCCAGCATTTT
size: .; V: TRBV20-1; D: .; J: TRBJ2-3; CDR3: CSYYTDTQYF; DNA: TGCAGTTACTACACAGATACGCAGTATTTT
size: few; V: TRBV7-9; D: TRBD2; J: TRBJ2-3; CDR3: CASSLTGTSGSGQYF; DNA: TGTGCCAGCAGCTTAACCGGGACTAGCGGGAGTGGGCAGTATTTT
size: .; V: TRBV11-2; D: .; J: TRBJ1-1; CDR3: CASSRTGATRRMNTEAFF; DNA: TGTGCCAGCAGTCGAACGGGGGCTACAAGACGCATGAACACTGAAGCTTTCTTT
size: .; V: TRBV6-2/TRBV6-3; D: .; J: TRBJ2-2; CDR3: CASSYLGIAGELFF; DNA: TGTGCCAGCAGTTACTTAGGTATTGCCGGGGAGCTGTTTTTT
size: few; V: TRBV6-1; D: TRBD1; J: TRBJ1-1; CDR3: CASRPRGITVMAFF; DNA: TGTGCCAGCAGACCCAGGGGGATTACCGTGATGGCTTTCTTT
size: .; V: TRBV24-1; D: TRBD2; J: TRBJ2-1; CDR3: CATSEPLAGGNEQFF; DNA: TGTGCCACCAGTGAGCCCCTAGCGGGGGGGAATGAGCAGTTCTTC
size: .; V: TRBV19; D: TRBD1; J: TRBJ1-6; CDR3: CASSIGQVGNSPLHF; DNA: TGTGCCAGTAGTATCGGACAGGTGGGGAATTCACCCCTCCACTTT
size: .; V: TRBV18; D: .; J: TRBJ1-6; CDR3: CASSPRYRDDNSPPHF; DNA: TGTGCCAGCTCACCACGGTACAGGGACGATAATTCACCCCCCCACTTT
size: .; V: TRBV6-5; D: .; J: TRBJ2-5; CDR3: CASSYGSGQETQYF; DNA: TGTGCCAGCAGTTACGGTAGCGGCCAAGAGACCCAGTACTTC
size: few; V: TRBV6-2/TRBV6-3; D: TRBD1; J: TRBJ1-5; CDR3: CASSTPAGGVINSNQPQHF; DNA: TGTGCCAGCAGTACCCCTGCAGGGGGCGTGATTAATAGCAATCAGCCCCAGCATTTT
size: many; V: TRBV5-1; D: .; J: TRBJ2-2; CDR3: CASREDPNTGELFF; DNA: TGCGCCAGCAGGGAGGATCCGAACACCGGGGAGCTGTTTTTT
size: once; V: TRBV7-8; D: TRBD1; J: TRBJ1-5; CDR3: CASSARPGRGDQPQHF; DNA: TGTGCCAGCAGCGCACGCCCCGGCAGGGGGGATCAGCCCCAGCATTTT
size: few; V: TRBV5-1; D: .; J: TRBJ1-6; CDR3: CASSSRKGEGSYNSPLHF; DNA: TGCGCCAGCAGCTCTAGGAAAGGGGAGGGCTCCTATAATTCACCCCTCCACTTT
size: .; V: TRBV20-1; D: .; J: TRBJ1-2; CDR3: CSARGQAMVFGYTF; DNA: TGCAGTGCTAGAGGGCAGGCTATGGTATTTGGCTACACCTTC
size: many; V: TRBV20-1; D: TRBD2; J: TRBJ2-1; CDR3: CSASASGSYNEQFF; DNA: TGCAGTGCTAGTGCTAGCGGGAGCTACAATGAGCAGTTCTTC
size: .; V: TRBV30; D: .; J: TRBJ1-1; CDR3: CAWAVGKSNTEAFF; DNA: TGTGCCTGGGCCGTCGGGAAATCGAACACTGAAGCTTTCTTT
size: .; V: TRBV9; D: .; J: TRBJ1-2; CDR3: CASSASADGYTF; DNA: TGTGCCAGCAGCGCGTCAGCGGATGGCTACACCTTC
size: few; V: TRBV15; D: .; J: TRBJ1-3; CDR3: CATSRDSSGNTIYF; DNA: TGTGCCACCAGCAGGGACAGCTCTGGAAACACCATATATTTT
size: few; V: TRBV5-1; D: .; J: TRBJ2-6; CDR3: CASSFTGSGANVLTF; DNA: TGCGCCAGCAGCTTCACAGGGTCCGGGGCCAACGTCCTGACTTTC
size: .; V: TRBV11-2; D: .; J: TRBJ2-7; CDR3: CASSLVRTAVLNEQYF; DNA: TGTGCCAGCAGCTTAGTCCGGACAGCCGTATTAAACGAGCAGTACTTC
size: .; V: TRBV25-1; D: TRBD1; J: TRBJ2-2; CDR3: CASSVPGQGASGELFF; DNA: TGTGCCAGCAGTGTACCGGGACAGGGGGCGTCCGGGGAGCTGTTTTTT
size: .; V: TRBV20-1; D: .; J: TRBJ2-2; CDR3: CSAIRSGRSNTGELFF; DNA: TGCAGTGCCATACGCTCGGGCAGGTCGAACACCGGGGAGCTGTTTTTT